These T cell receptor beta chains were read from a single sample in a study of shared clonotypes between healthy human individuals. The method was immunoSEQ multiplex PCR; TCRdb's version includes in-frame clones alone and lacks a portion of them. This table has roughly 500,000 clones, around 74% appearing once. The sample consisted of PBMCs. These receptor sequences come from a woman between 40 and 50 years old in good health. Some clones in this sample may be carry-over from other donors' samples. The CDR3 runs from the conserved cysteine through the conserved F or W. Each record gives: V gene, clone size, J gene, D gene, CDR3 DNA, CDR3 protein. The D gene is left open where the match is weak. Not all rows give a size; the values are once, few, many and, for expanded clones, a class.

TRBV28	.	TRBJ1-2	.	TGTGCCAGCAGTTCTACCAGCGAGGGCCGTAACTATGGCTACACCTTC	CASSSTSEGRNYGYTF
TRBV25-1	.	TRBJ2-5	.	TGTGCCAGCAGTGATTGGGGGGAGGCGTACCAAGAGACCCAGTACTTC	CASSDWGEAYQETQYF
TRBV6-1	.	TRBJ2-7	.	TGTGCCAGCAGCGATCTCGGGACGGAAAGGCAGTACTTC	CASSDLGTERQYF
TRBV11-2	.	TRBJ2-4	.	TGTGCCAGCAGCCTACGCCGAGAAAACATTCAGTACTTC	CASSLRRENIQYF
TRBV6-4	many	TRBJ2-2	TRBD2	TGTGCCAGCAGTGACTCCACTAGCGGGAGCGGGGAGCTGTTTTTT	CASSDSTSGSGELFF
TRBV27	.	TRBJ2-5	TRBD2	TGTGCCAGCAGTTTATCTACTAGCGGGCTGGCGGAGACCCAGTACTTC	CASSLSTSGLAETQYF
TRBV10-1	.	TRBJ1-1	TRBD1	TGCGCCAGCAGTGAGTCGACTCGGGGGACAGAGAACACTGAAGCTTTCTTT	CASSESTRGTENTEAFF
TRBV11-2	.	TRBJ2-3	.	TGTGCCAGCACCAGCAGGGGCGCAGATACGCAGTATTTT	CASTSRGADTQYF
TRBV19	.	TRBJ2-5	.	TGTGCCAGTAGTATAATGGGGCCACCCTCGACGGAGACCCAGTACTTC	CASSIMGPPSTETQYF
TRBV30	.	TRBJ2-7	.	TGTGCCTGGAGTGCCCCCCGGCCAGGGCCAAGCTCCTACGAGCAGTACTTC	CAWSAPRPGPSSYEQYF
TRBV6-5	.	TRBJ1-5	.	TGTGCCAGCAGTGAACATCAGCCCCAGCATTTT	CASSEHQPQHF